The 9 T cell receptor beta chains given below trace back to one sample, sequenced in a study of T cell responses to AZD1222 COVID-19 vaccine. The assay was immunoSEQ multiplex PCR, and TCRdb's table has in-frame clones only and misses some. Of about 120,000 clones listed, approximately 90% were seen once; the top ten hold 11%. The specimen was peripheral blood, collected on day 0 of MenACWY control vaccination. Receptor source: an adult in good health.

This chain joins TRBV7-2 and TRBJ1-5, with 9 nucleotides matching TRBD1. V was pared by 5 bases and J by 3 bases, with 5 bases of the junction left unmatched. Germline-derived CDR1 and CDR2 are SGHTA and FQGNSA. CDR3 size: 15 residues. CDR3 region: CASSLGTGNNQPQHF. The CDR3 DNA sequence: TGTGCCAGCAGCCTCGGGACAGGGAACAATCAGCCCCAGCATTTT.

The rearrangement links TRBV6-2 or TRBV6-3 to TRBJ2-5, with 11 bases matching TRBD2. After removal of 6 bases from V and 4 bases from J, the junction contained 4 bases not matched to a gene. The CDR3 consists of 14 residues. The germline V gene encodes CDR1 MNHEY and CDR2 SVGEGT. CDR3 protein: CASSQGTSGETQYF. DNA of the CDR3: TGTGCCAGCAGCCAGGGGACTAGCGGAGAGACCCAGTACTTC.

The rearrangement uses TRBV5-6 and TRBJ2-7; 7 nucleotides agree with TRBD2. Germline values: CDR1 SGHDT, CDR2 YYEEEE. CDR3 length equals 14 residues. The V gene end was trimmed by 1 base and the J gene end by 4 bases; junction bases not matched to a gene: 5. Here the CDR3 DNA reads TGTGCCAGCAGCTTGTTCCGCGGGAGTTACGAGCAGTACTTC. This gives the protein CASSLFRGSYEQYF.

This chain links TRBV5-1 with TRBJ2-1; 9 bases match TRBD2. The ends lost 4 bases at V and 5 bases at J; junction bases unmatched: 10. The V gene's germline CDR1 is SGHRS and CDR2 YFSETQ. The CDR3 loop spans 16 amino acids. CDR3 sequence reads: CASSPQGLAGNNEQFF. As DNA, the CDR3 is TGCGCCAGCAGCCCTCAAGGGCTAGCGGGGAACAATGAGCAGTTCTTC.

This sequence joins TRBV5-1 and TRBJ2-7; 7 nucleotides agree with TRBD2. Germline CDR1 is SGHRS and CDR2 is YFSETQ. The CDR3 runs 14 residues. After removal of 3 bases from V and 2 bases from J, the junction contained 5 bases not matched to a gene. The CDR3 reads CASSWATSAYEQYF. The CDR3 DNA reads TGCGCCAGCAGCTGGGCCACTAGCGCCTACGAGCAGTACTTC.

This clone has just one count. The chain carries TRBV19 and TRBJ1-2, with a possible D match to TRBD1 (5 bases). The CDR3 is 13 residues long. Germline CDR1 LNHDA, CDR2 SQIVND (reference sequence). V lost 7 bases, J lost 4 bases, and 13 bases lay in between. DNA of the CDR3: TGTGCCAGTACTATCGGACAAGCCTATGGCTACACCTTC. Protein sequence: CASTIGQAYGYTF.

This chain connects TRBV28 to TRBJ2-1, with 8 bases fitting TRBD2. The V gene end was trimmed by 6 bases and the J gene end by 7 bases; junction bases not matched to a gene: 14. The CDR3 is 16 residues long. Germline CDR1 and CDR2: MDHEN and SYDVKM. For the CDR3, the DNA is TGTGCCAGCAGCTTCCCGGGACTAGTAATGTCGAATGAGCAGTTCTTC. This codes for CASSFPGLVMSNEQFF.

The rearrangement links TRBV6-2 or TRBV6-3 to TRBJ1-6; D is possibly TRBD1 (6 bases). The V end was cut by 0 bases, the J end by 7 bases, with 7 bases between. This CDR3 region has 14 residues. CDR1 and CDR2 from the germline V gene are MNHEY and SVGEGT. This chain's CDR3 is CASSYSGGNSPLHF. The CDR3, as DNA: TGTGCCAGCAGTTACTCGGGGGGCAATTCACCCCTCCACTTT.

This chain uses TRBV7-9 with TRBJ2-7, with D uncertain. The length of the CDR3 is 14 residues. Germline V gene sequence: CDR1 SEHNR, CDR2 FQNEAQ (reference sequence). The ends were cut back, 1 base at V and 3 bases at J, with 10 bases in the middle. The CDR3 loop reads CASSLGRSLYEQYF. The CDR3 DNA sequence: TGTGCCAGCAGCTTAGGCAGGAGCCTCTACGAGCAGTACTTC.